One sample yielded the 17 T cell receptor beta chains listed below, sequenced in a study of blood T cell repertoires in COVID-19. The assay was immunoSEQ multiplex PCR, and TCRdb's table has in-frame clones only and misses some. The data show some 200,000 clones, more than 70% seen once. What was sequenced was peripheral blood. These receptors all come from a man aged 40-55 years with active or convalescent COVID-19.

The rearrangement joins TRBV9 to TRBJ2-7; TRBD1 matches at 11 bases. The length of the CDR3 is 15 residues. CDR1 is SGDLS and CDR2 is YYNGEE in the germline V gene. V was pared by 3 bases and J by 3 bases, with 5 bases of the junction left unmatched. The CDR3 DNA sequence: TGTGCCAGCAGCGCCCCTGGGACAGGGGGCTACGAGCAGTACTTC. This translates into CASSAPGTGGYEQYF.

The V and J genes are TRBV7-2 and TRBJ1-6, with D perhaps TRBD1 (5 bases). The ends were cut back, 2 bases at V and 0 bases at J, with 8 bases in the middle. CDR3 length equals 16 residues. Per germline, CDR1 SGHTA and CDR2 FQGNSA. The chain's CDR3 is CASSLSRASYNSPLHF. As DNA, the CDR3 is TGTGCCAGCAGCTTATCCAGGGCCTCCTATAATTCACCCCTCCACTTT.

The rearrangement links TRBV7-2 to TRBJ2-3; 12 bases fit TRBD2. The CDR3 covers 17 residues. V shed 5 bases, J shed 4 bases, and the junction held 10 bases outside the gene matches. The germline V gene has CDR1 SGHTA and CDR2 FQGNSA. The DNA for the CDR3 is TGTGCCAGCAGCCCCTCGACTAGCGGGAGAAGGGCAGATACGCAGTATTTT. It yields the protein CASSPSTSGRRADTQYF.

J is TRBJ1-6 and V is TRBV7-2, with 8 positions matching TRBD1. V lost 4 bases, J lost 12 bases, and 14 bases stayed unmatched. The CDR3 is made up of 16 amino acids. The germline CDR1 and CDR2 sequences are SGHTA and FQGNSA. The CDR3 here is CASSSLVGDRNRPLHF. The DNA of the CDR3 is TGTGCCAGCAGCTCCTTAGTGGGGGACAGGAACAGACCCCTCCACTTT.

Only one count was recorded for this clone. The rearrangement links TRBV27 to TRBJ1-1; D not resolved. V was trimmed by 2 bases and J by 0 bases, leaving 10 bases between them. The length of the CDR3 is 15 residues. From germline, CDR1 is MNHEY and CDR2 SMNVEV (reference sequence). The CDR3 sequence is CASSLNRLVNTEAFF. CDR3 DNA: TGTGCCAGCAGTTTAAACCGACTTGTGAACACTGAAGCTTTCTTT.

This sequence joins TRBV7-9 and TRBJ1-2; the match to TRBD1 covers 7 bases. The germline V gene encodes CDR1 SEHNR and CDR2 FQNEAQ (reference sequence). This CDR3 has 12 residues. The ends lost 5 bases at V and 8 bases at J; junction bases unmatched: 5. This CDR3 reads CASSTTGPGYTF. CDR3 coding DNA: TGTGCCAGCAGCACGACAGGGCCCGGCTACACCTTC.

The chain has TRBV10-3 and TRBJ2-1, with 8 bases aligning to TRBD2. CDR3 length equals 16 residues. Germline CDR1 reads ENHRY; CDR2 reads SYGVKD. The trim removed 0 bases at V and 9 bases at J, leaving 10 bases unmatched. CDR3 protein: CAISESGLVGRSEQFF. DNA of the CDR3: TGTGCCATCAGTGAGTCGGGACTAGTAGGGAGGAGTGAGCAGTTCTTC.

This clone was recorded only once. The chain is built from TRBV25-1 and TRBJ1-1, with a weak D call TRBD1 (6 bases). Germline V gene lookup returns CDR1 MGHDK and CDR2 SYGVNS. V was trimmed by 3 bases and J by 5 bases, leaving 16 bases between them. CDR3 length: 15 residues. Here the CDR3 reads CASSDFRTEETEAFF. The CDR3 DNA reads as TGTGCCAGCAGTGACTTTAGGACAGAAGAAACTGAAGCTTTCTTT.

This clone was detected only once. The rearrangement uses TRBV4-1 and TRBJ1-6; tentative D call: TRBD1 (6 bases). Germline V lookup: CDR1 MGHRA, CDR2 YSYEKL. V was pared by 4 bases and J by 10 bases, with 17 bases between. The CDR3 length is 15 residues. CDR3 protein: CASSRGGQGWSPLHF. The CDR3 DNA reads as TGCGCCAGCAGCCGCGGCGGGCAGGGGTGGTCACCCCTCCACTTT.

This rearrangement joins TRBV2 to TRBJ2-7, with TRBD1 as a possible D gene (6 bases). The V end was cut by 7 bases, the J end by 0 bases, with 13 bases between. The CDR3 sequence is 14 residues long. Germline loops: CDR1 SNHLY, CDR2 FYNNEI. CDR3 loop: CASKAGVSSYEQYF. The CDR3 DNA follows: TGTGCCAGCAAGGCAGGGGTCAGCTCCTACGAGCAGTACTTC.

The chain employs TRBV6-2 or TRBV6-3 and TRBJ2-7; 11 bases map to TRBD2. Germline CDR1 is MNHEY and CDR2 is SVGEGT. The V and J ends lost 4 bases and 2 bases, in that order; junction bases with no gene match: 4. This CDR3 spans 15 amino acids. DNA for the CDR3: TGTGCCAGCAGTTTGAGACTAGCGGGACCCTACGAGCAGTACTTC. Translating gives CASSLRLAGPYEQYF.

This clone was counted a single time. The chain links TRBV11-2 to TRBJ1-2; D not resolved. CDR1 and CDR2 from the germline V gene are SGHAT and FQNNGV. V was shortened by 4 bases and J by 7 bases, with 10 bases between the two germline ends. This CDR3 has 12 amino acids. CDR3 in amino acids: CASSSRVSGYTF. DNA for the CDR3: TGTGCCAGCAGCTCCCGGGTGTCTGGCTACACCTTC.

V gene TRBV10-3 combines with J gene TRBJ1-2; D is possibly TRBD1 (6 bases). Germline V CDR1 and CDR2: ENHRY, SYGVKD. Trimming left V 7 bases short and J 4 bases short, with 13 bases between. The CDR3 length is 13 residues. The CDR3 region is CAITDDRPYGYTF. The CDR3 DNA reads TGTGCCATCACCGATGACAGGCCCTATGGCTACACCTTC.

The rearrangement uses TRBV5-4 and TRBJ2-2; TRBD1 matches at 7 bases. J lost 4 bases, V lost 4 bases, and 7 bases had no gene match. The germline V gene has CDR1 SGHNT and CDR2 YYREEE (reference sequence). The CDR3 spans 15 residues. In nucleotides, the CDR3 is TGTGCCAGCAGCCAGCGACAGGGAACCACCGGGGAGCTGTTTTTT. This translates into CASSQRQGTTGELFF.

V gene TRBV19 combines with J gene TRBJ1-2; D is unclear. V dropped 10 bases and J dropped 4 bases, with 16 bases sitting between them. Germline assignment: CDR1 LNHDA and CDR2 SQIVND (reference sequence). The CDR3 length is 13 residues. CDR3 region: CATSRTEGYGYTF. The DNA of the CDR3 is TGTGCCACCTCACGTACAGAGGGCTATGGCTACACCTTC.

CDR3 in amino acids: CASSTMTGDTDTQYF. The DNA for the CDR3 is TGTGCCAGCAGTACTATGACAGGGGACACAGATACGCAGTATTTT. The chain is built from TRBV6-5 and TRBJ2-3; 8 bases are shared with TRBD1. Germline lookup yields CDR1 MNHEY and CDR2 SVGAGI. The ends lost 5 bases at V and 2 bases at J; junction bases unmatched: 6. CDR3 length: 15 residues.

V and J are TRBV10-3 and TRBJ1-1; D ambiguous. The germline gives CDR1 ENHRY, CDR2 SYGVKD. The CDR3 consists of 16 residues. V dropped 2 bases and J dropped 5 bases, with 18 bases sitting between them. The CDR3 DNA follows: TGTGCCATCAGTGAGAAGACCCCCGGCGGAACTACTGAAGCTTTCTTT. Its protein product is CAISEKTPGGTTEAFF.